This T cell receptor beta chain comes out of a study of cytomegalovirus exposure and HLA in healthy donors. Study-wide points: According to a subsequent analysis, TCR clusters from the first cohort were inclined to appear together in the 90 to 150 validation repertoires. There were under 200 TCR beta chains listed as cytomegalovirus-associated.

Trimming took 7 bases from V and 4 from J; bases not matched to a gene: 6. The CDR3 sequence is 15 residues long. The germline V gene has CDR1 MNHEY and CDR2 SVGAGI. Method: immunoSEQ multiplex PCR; TCRdb's copy keeps in-frame clones and lacks some. The table has 90,000 or so clones, 95% to 98% seen once. Details on this clone: Its antigen is unidentified.

The origin of this receptor is a man younger than 35 in good health and CMV-seronegative. The specimen sequenced was PBMCs. The chain couples TRBV6-5 to TRBJ2-1; 11 bases map to TRBD2. Written as DNA, the CDR3 is TGTGCCAGCATGCCCGGGACTAGCGGATACAATGAGCAGTTCTTC. It translates to CASMPGTSGYNEQFF.